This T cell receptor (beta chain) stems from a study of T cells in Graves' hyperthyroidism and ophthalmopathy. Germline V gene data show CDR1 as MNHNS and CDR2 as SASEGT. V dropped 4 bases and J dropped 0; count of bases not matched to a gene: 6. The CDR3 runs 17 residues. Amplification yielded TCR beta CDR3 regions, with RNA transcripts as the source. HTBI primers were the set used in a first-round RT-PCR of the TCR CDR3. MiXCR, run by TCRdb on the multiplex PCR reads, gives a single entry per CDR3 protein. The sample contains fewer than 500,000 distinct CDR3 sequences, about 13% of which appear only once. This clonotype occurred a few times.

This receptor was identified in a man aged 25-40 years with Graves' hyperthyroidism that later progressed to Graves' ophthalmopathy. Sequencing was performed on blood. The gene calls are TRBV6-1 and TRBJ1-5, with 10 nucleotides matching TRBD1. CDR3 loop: CASSATGGIYSNQPQHF. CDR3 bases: TGTGCCAGCAGTGCGACAGGGGGCATTTATAGCAATCAGCCCCAGCATTTT.